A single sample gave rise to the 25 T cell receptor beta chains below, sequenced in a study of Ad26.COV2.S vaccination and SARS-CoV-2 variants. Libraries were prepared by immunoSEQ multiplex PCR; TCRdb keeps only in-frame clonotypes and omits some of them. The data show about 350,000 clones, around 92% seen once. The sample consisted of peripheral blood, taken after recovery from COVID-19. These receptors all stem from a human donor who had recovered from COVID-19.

The CDR3 nucleotides are TGTGCCAGCAGCCAAGGGGGTAACGGATCACCCCTCCACTTT. Translated, it gives CASSQGGNGSPLHF. The rearrangement uses TRBV7-8 and TRBJ1-6; D is perhaps TRBD1 (6 bases). V shed 5 bases and J shed 10 bases, with 15 bases lying between them. This CDR3 comprises 14 residues. The germline gives CDR1 SGHVS, CDR2 FQNEAQ.

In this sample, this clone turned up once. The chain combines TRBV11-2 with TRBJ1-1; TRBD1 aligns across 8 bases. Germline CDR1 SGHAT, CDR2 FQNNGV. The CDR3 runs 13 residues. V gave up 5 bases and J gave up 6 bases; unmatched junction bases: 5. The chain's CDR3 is CASSRQGLAEAFF. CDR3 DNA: TGTGCCAGCAGCCGACAGGGGCTCGCTGAAGCTTTCTTT.

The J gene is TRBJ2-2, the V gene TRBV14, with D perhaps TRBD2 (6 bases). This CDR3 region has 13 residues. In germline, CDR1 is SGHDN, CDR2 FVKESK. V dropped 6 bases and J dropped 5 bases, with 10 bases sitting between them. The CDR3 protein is CASSMRETGELFF. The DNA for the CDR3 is TGTGCCAGCAGTATGCGGGAAACCGGGGAGCTGTTTTTT. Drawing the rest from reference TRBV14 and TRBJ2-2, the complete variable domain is EAGVTQFPSHSVIEKGQTVTLRCDPISGHDNLYWYRRVMGKEIKFLLHFVKESKQDESGMPNNRFLAERTGGTYSTLKVQPAELEDSGVYFCASSMRETGELFFGEGSRLTVL.

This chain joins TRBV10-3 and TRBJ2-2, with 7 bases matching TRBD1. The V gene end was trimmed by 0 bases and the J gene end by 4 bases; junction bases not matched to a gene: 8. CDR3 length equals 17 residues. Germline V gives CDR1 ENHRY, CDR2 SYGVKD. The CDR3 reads CAISESGGARGTGELFF. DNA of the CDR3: TGTGCCATCAGTGAGTCAGGGGGCGCTCGGGGCACCGGGGAGCTGTTTTTT.

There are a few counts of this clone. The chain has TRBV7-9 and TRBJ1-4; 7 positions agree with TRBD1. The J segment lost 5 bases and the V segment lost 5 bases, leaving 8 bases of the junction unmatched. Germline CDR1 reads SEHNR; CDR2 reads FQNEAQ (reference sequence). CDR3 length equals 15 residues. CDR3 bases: TGTGCCAGCAGCCTTGGACAGGAGAAGAATGAAAAACTGTTTTTT. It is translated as CASSLGQEKNEKLFF.

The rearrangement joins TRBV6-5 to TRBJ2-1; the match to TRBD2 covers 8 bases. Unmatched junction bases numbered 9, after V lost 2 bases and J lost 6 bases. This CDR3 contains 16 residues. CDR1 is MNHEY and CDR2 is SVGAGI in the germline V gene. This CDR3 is CASSYTSGGSANEQFF. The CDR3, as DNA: TGTGCCAGCAGTTACACCAGCGGGGGATCGGCCAATGAGCAGTTCTTC.

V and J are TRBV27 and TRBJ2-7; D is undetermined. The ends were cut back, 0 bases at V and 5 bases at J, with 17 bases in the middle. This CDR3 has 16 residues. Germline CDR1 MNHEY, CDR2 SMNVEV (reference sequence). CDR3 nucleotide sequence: TGTGCCAGCAGTTTATCGGGTAGCCCTGGGGTGGACGAGCAGTACTTC. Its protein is CASSLSGSPGVDEQYF.

CDR3 bases: TGTGCCAGCAGTTTCGAGCGGGGGGCCTCCCATACGCAGTATTTT. This codes for CASSFERGASHTQYF. The V gene is TRBV2, the J gene TRBJ2-3; 9 bases are a match to TRBD2. The germline V gene encodes CDR1 SNHLY and CDR2 FYNNEI. This CDR3 has 15 amino acids. The J segment lost 7 bases and the V segment lost 5 bases, leaving 10 bases of the junction unmatched.

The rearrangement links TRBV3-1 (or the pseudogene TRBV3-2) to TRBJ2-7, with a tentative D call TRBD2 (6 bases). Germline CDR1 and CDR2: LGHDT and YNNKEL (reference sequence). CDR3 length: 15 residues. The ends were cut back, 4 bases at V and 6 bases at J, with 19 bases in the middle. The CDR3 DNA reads TGTGCCAGCAGCCCGACCCTAGGGCGGGGTCTCGAGCAGTACTTC. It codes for CASSPTLGRGLEQYF.

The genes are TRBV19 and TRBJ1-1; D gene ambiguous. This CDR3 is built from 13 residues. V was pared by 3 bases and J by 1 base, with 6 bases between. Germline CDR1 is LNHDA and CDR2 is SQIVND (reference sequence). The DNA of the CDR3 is TGTGCCAGTAGTATGAAACCGAACACTGAAGCTTTCTTT. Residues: CASSMKPNTEAFF.

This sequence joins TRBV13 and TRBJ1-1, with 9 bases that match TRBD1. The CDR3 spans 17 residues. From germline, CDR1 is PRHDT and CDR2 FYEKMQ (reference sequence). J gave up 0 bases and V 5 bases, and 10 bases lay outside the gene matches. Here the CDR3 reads CASSPSPGQGLNTEAFF. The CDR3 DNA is TGTGCCAGCAGCCCCAGCCCCGGACAGGGGTTGAACACTGAAGCTTTCTTT.

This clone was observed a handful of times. CDR3 in amino acids: CATSRDSQETQYF. CDR3 DNA: TGTGCCACCAGCAGGGACAGTCAAGAGACCCAGTACTTC. The gene calls are TRBV15 and TRBJ2-5, with D tentatively TRBD1 (6 bases). V was shortened by 3 bases and J by 2 bases, with 7 bases between the two germline ends. Germline lookup yields CDR1 LNHNV and CDR2 YYDKDF (reference sequence). The CDR3 has 13 residues.

For the CDR3, the DNA is TGTGCCAGCAGCATCGGCCAGGGTCGAGCTAACTATGGCTACACCTTC. Amino acids: CASSIGQGRANYGYTF. This chain connects TRBV11-3 to TRBJ1-2; D may be TRBD1 (5 bases). CDR1 is SGHNT, CDR2 YENEEA, per germline. The CDR3 loop spans 16 amino acids. Trimming left V 5 bases short and J 0 bases short, with 16 bases between.

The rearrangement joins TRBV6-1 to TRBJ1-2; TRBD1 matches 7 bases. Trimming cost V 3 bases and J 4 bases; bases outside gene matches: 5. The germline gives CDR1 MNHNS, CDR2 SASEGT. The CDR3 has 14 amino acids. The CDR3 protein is CASSELGQSYGYTF. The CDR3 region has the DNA TGTGCCAGCAGTGAGCTGGGACAGTCCTATGGCTACACCTTC.

CDR3 nucleotide sequence: TGTGCCAGCAGCTTCGTGGGCGGGGGGGCCCAAGAGACCCAGTACTTC. Protein: CASSFVGGGAQETQYF. The genes are TRBV11-2 and TRBJ2-5; 9 positions agree with TRBD2. V lost 3 bases and J lost 1; bases outside the gene matches: 6. CDR1 and CDR2 (germline): SGHAT, FQNNGV. The CDR3 is 16 amino acids.

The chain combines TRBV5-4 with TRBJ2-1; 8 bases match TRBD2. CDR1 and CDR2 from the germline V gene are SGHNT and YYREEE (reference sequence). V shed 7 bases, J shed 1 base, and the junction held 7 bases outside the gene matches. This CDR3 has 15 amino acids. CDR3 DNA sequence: TGTGCCAGCTCTCCGGCGGGGGGATCCTACAATGAGCAGTTCTTC. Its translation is CASSPAGGSYNEQFF.

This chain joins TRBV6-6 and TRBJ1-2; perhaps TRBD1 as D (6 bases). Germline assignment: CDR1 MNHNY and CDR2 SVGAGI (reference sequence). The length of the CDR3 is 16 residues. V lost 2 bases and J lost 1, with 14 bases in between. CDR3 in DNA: TGTGCCAGCAGTTACACCCTAACGGACAGTAACTATGGCTACACCTTC. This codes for CASSYTLTDSNYGYTF.

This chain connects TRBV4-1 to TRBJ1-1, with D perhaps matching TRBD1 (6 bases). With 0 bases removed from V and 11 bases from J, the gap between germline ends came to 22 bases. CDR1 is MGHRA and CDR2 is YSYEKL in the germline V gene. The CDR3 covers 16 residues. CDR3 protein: CASSQELGRGRSYAFF. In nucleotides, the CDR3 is TGCGCCAGCAGCCAAGAACTAGGCAGGGGAAGGTCTTATGCTTTCTTT.

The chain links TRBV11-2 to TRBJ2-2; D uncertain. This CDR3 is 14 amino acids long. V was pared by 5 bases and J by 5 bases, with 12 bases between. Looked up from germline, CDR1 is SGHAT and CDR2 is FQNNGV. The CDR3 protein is CASSPIFGTGELFF. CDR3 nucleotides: TGTGCCAGCAGCCCCATTTTTGGAACCGGGGAGCTGTTTTTT.

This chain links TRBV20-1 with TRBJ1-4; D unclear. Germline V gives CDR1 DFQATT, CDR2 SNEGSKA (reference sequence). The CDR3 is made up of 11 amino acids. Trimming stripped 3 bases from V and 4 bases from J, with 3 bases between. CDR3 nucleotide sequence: TGCAGTGCTAGTTTTAATGAAAAACTGTTTTTT. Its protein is CSASFNEKLFF.

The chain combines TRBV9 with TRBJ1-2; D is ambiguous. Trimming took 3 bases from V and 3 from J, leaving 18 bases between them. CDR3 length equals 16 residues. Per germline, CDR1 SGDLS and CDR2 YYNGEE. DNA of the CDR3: TGTGCCAGCAGCGCACCTTCCTTAGGACGGGACTATGGCTACACCTTC. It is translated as CASSAPSLGRDYGYTF.

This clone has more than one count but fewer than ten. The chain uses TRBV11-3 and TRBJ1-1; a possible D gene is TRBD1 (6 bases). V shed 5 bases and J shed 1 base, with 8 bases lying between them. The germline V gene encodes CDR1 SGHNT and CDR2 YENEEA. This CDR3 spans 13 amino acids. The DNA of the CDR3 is TGTGCCAGCAGCCCGGGACAGAACACTGAAGCTTTCTTT. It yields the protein CASSPGQNTEAFF. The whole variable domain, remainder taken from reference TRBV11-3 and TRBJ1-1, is EAGVVQSPRYKIIEKKQPVAFWCNPISGHNTLYWYLQNLGQGPELLIRYENEEAVDDSQLPKDRFSAERLKGVDSTLKIQPAELGDSAVYLCASSPGQNTEAFFGQGTRLTVV.

The CDR3 spells CASCRTPDEKLFF. CDR3 nucleotides: TGCGCCAGCTGCAGGACCCCGGACGAAAAACTGTTTTTT. The chain carries TRBV10-2 and TRBJ1-4; D gene unclear. This CDR3 has 13 residues. Trimming took off 8 bases at V and 8 bases at J, with 15 bases between the two ends. The germline gives CDR1 WSHSY, CDR2 SAAADI.

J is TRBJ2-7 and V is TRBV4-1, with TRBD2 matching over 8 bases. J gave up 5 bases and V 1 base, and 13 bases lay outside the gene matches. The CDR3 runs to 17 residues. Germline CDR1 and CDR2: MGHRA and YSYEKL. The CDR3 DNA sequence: TGCGCCAGCAGCCAAGTGCGGTTTAGCGGGGACCGTAACGAGCAGTACTTC. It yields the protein CASSQVRFSGDRNEQYF.

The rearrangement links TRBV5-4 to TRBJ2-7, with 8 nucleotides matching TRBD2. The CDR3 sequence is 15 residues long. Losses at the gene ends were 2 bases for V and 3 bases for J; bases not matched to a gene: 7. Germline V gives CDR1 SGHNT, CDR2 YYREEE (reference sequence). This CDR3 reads CASSFDAGGNYEQYF. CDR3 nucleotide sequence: TGTGCCAGCAGCTTTGATGCGGGGGGTAACTACGAGCAGTACTTC.